One sample yielded the 25 T cell receptor beta chains listed below, sequenced in a study of cytomegalovirus exposure and HLA in healthy donors. Data came from immunoSEQ multiplex PCR; TCRdb stores just in-frame clones and leaves some out. The repertoire has approximately 200,000 clones, around 88% of them found once; the top ten carry about 2.7%. Sequenced sample: PBMCs. Receptors were obtained from a woman aged 18-30 years in good health and CMV-seronegative.

This clone was observed a single time. The chain couples TRBV29-1 to TRBJ2-7; 9 bases fit TRBD1. Per germline, CDR1 SQVTM and CDR2 ANQGSEA. The V gene end was trimmed by 1 base and the J gene end by 2 bases; junction bases not matched to a gene: 12. The CDR3 totals 17 residues. CDR3 nucleotides: TGCAGCGTTGAAGTCAAAACGGCCCGGGACAGGGCCTACGAGCAGTACTTC. Amino acids: CSVEVKTARDRAYEQYF.

The rearrangement links TRBV7-9 to TRBJ2-3; 13 bases match TRBD2. V lost 4 bases, J lost 3 bases, and 4 bases stayed unmatched. Germline CDR1 and CDR2: SEHNR and FQNEAQ (reference sequence). This CDR3 comprises 16 residues. CDR3 coding DNA: TGTGCCAGCAGCTCAGGACTAGCGGGAGCAACAGATACGCAGTATTTT. Its translation: CASSSGLAGATDTQYF.

The V and J genes are TRBV7-6 and TRBJ2-1; D possibly corresponds to TRBD1 (5 bases). Trimming left V 5 bases short and J 5 bases short, with 16 bases between. There are 15 residues in the CDR3. The germline CDR1 and CDR2 sequences are SGHVS and FNYEAQ. The CDR3 sequence: CASSPRGRDDNEQFF. CDR3 DNA sequence: TGTGCCAGCAGCCCAAGGGGCAGGGATGACAATGAGCAGTTCTTC.

This chain links TRBV7-2 with TRBJ2-5, with 7 nucleotides matching TRBD2. V trimming: 5 bases; J trimming: 5 bases; junction bases outside the gene matches: 5. This CDR3 comprises 13 residues. Germline CDR1 is SGHTA and CDR2 is FQGNSA. The CDR3 protein is CASSRGRGETQYF. The DNA for the CDR3 is TGTGCCAGCAGCCGCGGGAGAGGGGAGACCCAGTACTTC.

The V and J genes are TRBV5-6 and TRBJ2-3, with 8 bases fitting TRBD1. The CDR3 runs to 15 residues. Germline trimming cut 1 base from V and 7 bases from J; bases unmatched to any gene: 8. From germline, CDR1 is SGHDT and CDR2 YYEEEE. The CDR3 here is CASSLLGQEPHTQYF. As DNA, the CDR3 is TGTGCCAGCAGCTTGTTGGGACAGGAACCCCATACGCAGTATTTT. Supplemented by reference TRBV5-6 and TRBJ2-3, the full variable domain reads DAGVTQSPTHLIKTRGQQVTLRCSPKSGHDTVSWYQQALGQGPQFIFQYYEEEERQRGNFPDRFSGHQFPNYSSELNVNALLLGDSALYLCASSLLGQEPHTQYFGPGTRLTVL.

This chain joins TRBV28 and TRBJ1-1, with TRBD1 identical over 8 bases. This CDR3 spans 14 amino acids. Per germline, CDR1 MDHEN and CDR2 SYDVKM. The V segment lost 1 base and the J segment 3 bases; nucleotides outside the gene matches: 1. The CDR3 here is CASSLSGGDTEAFF. Here the CDR3 DNA reads TGTGCCAGCAGTTTATCAGGGGGCGACACTGAAGCTTTCTTT.

The chain recombines TRBV9 with TRBJ2-7, with 8 bases that match TRBD2. J gave up 1 base and V 3 bases, and 6 bases lay outside the gene matches. Germline V lookup: CDR1 SGDLS, CDR2 YYNGEE. This CDR3 is built from 15 residues. CDR3 amino acids: CASSADVAGSYEQYF. CDR3 nucleotides: TGTGCCAGCAGCGCCGACGTAGCGGGGTCCTACGAGCAGTACTTC.

The chain links TRBV11-2 to TRBJ2-5; tentative D call: TRBD2 (5 bases). CDR3 length equals 14 residues. Trimming cost V 5 bases and J 5 bases, with 15 bases left between them. Germline-derived CDR1 and CDR2 are SGHAT and FQNNGV. This chain's CDR3 is CASSPGNVEETQYF. The CDR3 DNA is TGTGCCAGCAGCCCGGGGAACGTCGAGGAGACCCAGTACTTC. The variable domain in full, completed from reference TRBV11-2 and TRBJ2-5, reads EAGVAQSPRYKIIEKRQSVAFWCNPISGHATLYWYQQILGQGPKLLIQFQNNGVVDDSQLPKDRFSAERLKGVDSTLKIQPAKLEDSAVYLCASSPGNVEETQYFGPGTRLLVL.

The rearrangement links TRBV19 to TRBJ2-1, with TRBD2 matching over 9 bases. V gave up 5 bases and J gave up 5 bases; unmatched junction bases: 7. Germline V gene sequence: CDR1 LNHDA, CDR2 SQIVND (reference sequence). This CDR3 is built from 15 residues. The CDR3 region has the DNA TGTGCCAGTAGTCTTCTGGCGGGAGGGGACAATGAGCAGTTCTTC. Protein product: CASSLLAGGDNEQFF.

The chain couples TRBV5-1 to TRBJ2-3; unclear D gene. Germline V gene sequence: CDR1 SGHRS, CDR2 YFSETQ. This CDR3 is 11 amino acids long. V lost 4 bases to trimming and J lost 5 bases, with 5 bases between them. This CDR3 is CASSAEDTQYF. The DNA for the CDR3 is TGCGCCAGCAGCGCAGAAGATACGCAGTATTTT.

The chain employs TRBV7-9 and TRBJ2-1; possibly TRBD2 for D (5 bases). The germline V and J ends were trimmed by 5 bases and 0 bases, with 17 bases remaining between them. The CDR3 is 17 amino acids. The germline V gene has CDR1 SEHNR and CDR2 FQNEAQ (reference sequence). The CDR3 coding sequence is TGTGCCAGCAGCCCTGGGTACGGGGATAGCTCCTACAATGAGCAGTTCTTC. Residues: CASSPGYGDSSYNEQFF. Full variable domain (missing parts from reference TRBV7-9 and TRBJ2-1): DTGVSQNPRHKITKRGQNVTFRCDPISEHNRLYWYRQTLGQGPEFLTYFQNEAQLEKSRLLSDRFSAERPKGSFSTLEIQRTEQGDSAMYLCASSPGYGDSSYNEQFFGPGTRLTVL.

The chain carries TRBV7-8 and TRBJ2-3; D is ambiguous. The CDR3 extends over 15 amino acids. In germline, CDR1 is SGHVS, CDR2 FQNEAQ. V was clipped by 5 bases and J by 2 bases, with 14 bases between them. CDR3 nucleotide sequence: TGTGCCAGCAGCCTTGTCCAGGCGAACACAGATACGCAGTATTTT. Residues: CASSLVQANTDTQYF. The full variable domain, in which reference TRBV7-8 and TRBJ2-3 provide the parts outside the CDR3, is GAGVSQSPRYKVAKRGQDVALRCDPISGHVSLFWYQQALGQGPEFLTYFQNEAQLDKSGLPSDRFFAERPEGSVSTLKIQRTQQEDSAVYLCASSLVQANTDTQYFGPGTRLTVL.

V usage is TRBV7-2 and J usage is TRBJ2-7; TRBD1 might be the D (5 bases). CDR1 and CDR2 (germline): SGHTA, FQGNSA. This CDR3 spans 14 amino acids. Trimming shortened V by 1 base and J by 7 bases, and 14 bases separated the two germline ends. CDR3 bases: TGTGCCAGCAGCTTAGACCCAATGGGGCGGGAGCAGTACTTC. This encodes CASSLDPMGREQYF.

This clone has only a few counts. The chain employs TRBV18 and TRBJ1-4; 7 positions match TRBD1. The germline V gene has CDR1 KGHSH and CDR2 LQKENI. After removal of 6 bases from V and 3 bases from J, the junction contained 4 bases not matched to a gene. There are 14 residues in the CDR3. CDR3 residues: CASSLGTANEKLFF. CDR3 in DNA: TGTGCCAGCTCCCTCGGGACAGCTAATGAAAAACTGTTTTTT.

The rearrangement joins TRBV27 to TRBJ1-2; D may be TRBD1 (6 bases). The V gene's germline CDR1 is MNHEY and CDR2 SMNVEV (reference sequence). V lost 5 bases and J 6 bases, leaving 13 bases between the germline ends. The CDR3 contains 13 residues. In DNA, the CDR3 is TGTGCCAGCAGTCCCCGGGCAGGGGATGGCTACACCTTC. Amino acids: CASSPRAGDGYTF.

The chain links TRBV15 to TRBJ2-1; possibly TRBD1 for D (5 bases). V was pared by 3 bases and J by 5 bases, with 14 bases between. This CDR3 is built from 15 residues. Per the germline V gene, CDR1 is LNHNV and CDR2 is YYDKDF (reference sequence). CDR3 loop: CATSRETGPHNEQFF. CDR3 coding DNA: TGTGCCACCAGCAGGGAAACAGGCCCCCACAATGAGCAGTTCTTC.

This rearrangement joins TRBV5-1 to TRBJ1-2, with TRBD1 identical over 12 bases. V trimming: 0 bases; J trimming: 8 bases; junction bases outside the gene matches: 5. Looked up from germline, CDR1 is SGHRS and CDR2 is YFSETQ. This CDR3 spans 15 amino acids. CDR3 coding DNA: TGCGCCAGCAGCTTGGCGGGACAGGGGGCGGAGGGCTACACCTTC. Translated: CASSLAGQGAEGYTF.

The rearrangement joins TRBV6-1 to TRBJ2-7; 10 positions agree with TRBD2. V was pared by 3 bases and J by 3 bases, with 5 bases of the junction left unmatched. The CDR3 is 15 amino acids. Germline CDR1 reads MNHNS; CDR2 reads SASEGT. The CDR3 protein is CASSEGLAGVYEQYF. DNA of the CDR3: TGTGCCAGCAGTGAGGGGCTAGCGGGAGTCTACGAGCAGTACTTC.

The CDR3 sequence: CASTAALTDTQYF. CDR3 nucleotide sequence: TGTGCCAGTACGGCGGCCCTCACAGATACGCAGTATTTT. V gene TRBV19 combines with J gene TRBJ2-3; no firm D call. The V end was cut by 7 bases, the J end by 2 bases, with 10 bases between. This CDR3 is 13 amino acids long. CDR1 is LNHDA and CDR2 is SQIVND in the germline V gene (reference sequence).

The J gene is TRBJ2-1, the V gene TRBV7-3; 13 bases match TRBD2. The CDR3 is 16 residues long. The junction had 10 bases not matched to a gene; V was cut back by 5 bases and J by 9 bases. Germline lookup yields CDR1 SGHTA and CDR2 FQGTGA. CDR3 sequence reads: CASSQLTSGRVGEQFF. The CDR3 region has the DNA TGTGCCAGCAGCCAACTAACTAGCGGGAGGGTGGGTGAGCAGTTCTTC.

This clone was seen just once. This chain joins TRBV7-8 and TRBJ1-1; 7 nucleotides align to TRBD1. This CDR3 has 13 amino acids. Unmatched junction bases numbered 9, after V lost 4 bases and J lost 10 bases. Per the germline V gene, CDR1 is SGHVS and CDR2 is FQNEAQ. The CDR3 region has the DNA TGTGCCAGCAGCTCGGGACAGTTGGGTGGAGCTTTCTTT. It is translated as CASSSGQLGGAFF.

V gene TRBV29-1 combines with J gene TRBJ2-7, with 9 bases aligning to TRBD1. The CDR3 totals 14 residues. CDR1 is SQVTM and CDR2 is ANQGSEA in the germline V gene. V shed 4 bases and J 4 bases; nucleotides not matched to a gene: 8. For the CDR3, the DNA is TGCAGCGTTGGGTCGAGACAGGGGGTTTACGAGCAGTACTTC. It specifies CSVGSRQGVYEQYF.

The chain carries TRBV28 and TRBJ2-3; D remains unclear. The CDR3 runs 15 residues. CDR1 is MDHEN, CDR2 SYDVKM, per germline. Trimming left V 2 bases short and J 0 bases short, with 9 bases between. The CDR3 nucleotides are TGTGCCAGCAGTTTAGAGACAACTAGCACAGATACGCAGTATTTT. This encodes CASSLETTSTDTQYF.

V and J are TRBV27 and TRBJ2-1, with a possible D match to TRBD2 (5 bases). This CDR3 has 14 amino acids. Germline-derived CDR1 and CDR2 are MNHEY and SMNVEV (reference sequence). The germline V and J ends were trimmed by 6 bases and 1 base, with 10 bases remaining between them. In DNA form, the CDR3 reads TGTGCCAGCAGCACCGGGATTTCCTACAATGAGCAGTTCTTC. This codes for CASSTGISYNEQFF.

The chain is built from TRBV7-9 and TRBJ1-5; a possible D gene is TRBD1 (5 bases). V was trimmed by 2 bases and J by 4 bases, leaving 15 bases between them. Germline V gene lookup returns CDR1 SEHNR and CDR2 FQNEAQ (reference sequence). This CDR3 has 16 residues. The CDR3, as DNA: TGTGCCAGCAGCTTATTCGGACCGGGGGAGAATCAGCCCCAGCATTTT. Protein product: CASSLFGPGENQPQHF. Together with reference TRBV7-9 and TRBJ1-5, the CDR3 gives the full variable domain: DTGVSQNPRHKITKRGQNVTFRCDPISEHNRLYWYRQTLGQGPEFLTYFQNEAQLEKSRLLSDRFSAERPKGSFSTLEIQRTEQGDSAMYLCASSLFGPGENQPQHFGDGTRLSIL.